This T cell receptor beta chain was recorded in a study of control samples from healthy donors and cancer patients. Clones were read by immunoSEQ multiplex PCR, and TCRdb kept only the in-frame ones, dropping some. The sample holds about 48,000 clones, nearly 95% seen once. The CDR3 runs to 13 residues. With 6 bases removed from V and 0 bases from J, the gap between germline ends came to 9 bases. Germline CDR1 and CDR2: SQVTM and ANQGSEA. Sample: PBMCs. This clonotype was sampled from a woman between 45 and 60 years old with head and neck cancer. This sequence joins TRBV29-1 and TRBJ1-3; D possibly corresponds to TRBD1 (5 bases). CDR3 bases: TGCAGCGTAGCGGGGGTCTCTGGAAACACCATATATTTT. Residues: CSVAGVSGNTIYF.